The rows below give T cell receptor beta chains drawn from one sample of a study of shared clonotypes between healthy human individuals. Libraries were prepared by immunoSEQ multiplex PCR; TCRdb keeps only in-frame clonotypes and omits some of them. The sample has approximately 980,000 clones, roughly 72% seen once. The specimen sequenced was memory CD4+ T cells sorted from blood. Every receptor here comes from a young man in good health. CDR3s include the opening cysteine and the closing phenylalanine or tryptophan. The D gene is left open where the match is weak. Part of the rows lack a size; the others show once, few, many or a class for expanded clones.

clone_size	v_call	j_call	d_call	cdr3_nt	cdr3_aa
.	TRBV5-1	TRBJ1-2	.	TGCGCCAGCGATAAGAGGATTATAGCTAACTATGGCTACACCTTC	CASDKRIIANYGYTF
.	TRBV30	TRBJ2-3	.	TGTGCCTGGGACAGTTTCGGGGGCACAGATACGCAGTATTTT	CAWDSFGGTDTQYF
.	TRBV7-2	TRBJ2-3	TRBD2	TGTGCCAGCAGCTTCTCTAGCGGGGGCCGCACAGATACGCAGTATTTT	CASSFSSGGRTDTQYF
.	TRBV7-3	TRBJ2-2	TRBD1	TGTGCCAGCAGCTACTCCGGGACAGAAACCGGGGAGCTGTTTTTT	CASSYSGTETGELFF
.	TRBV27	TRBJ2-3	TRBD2	TGTGCCAGCAGATCAGGACTAGCGAATAGAGATACGCAGTATTTT	CASRSGLANRDTQYF
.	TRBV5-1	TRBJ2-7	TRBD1	TGCGCCAGCAGCCCCCCCATCCCCCGGATAGACAGGGATCCTTCCTACGAGCAGTACTTC	CASSPPIPRIDRDPSYEQYF
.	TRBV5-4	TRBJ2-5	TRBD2	TGTGCCAGCAGCTCAGCGGGGGGGCGTGAGACCCAGTACTTC	CASSSAGGRETQYF
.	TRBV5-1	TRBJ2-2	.	TGCGCCAGCAGCTTGACCACCAACACCGGGGAGCTGTTTTTT	CASSLTTNTGELFF
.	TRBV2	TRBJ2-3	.	TGTGCCAGCAGTTTACCACCAGATACGCAGTATTTT	CASSLPPDTQYF
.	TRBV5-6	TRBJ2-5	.	TGTGCCAGCAGCTTGGTGCACGATCGGGAGACCCAGTACTTC	CASSLVHDRETQYF
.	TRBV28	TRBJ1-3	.	TGTGCCAGCAACCAAGAAAATCCTGGAAACACCATATATTTT	CASNQENPGNTIYF
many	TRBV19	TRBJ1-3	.	TGTGCCAGTAGTACAGTCTCTGGAAACACCATATATTTT	CASSTVSGNTIYF
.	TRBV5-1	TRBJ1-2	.	TGCGCCAGCGGGGGGGAAGGTTATGATGGCTACACCTTC	CASGGEGYDGYTF
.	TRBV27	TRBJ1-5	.	TGTGCCAGCAGTTTGTGGGGAAGCAATCAGCCCCAGCATTTT	CASSLWGSNQPQHF
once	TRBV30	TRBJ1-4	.	TGTGCCTGGAGTTGGAACACAGCAACTAATGAAAAACTGTTTTTT	CAWSWNTATNEKLFF
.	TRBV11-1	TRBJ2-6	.	TGTGCCAGCCAACGGGGTCCCTCTGGGGCCAACGTCCTGACTTTC	CASQRGPSGANVLTF
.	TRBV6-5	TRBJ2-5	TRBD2	TGTGCCAGCAGTTATAGAAGCGGGGGCCTCCAAGAGACCCAGTACTTC	CASSYRSGGLQETQYF